This T cell receptor (beta chain) was documented in a study of tumor-infiltrating lymphocytes in primary liver carcinoma. Study overall: Surgeons treated the primary liver carcinoma of the patients by surgical resection. Both sexes were represented among patients, who were 30 to 69 years old. The study, taken as a whole, reports: Since sampling was bulk and unsorted, CD4+ and CD8+ repertoires were not compared. Tumors had a significantly higher top-250-clone fraction than blood (p = 0.039).

A remark on this clonotype: The antigen remains undetermined.

Total RNA (roughly 550 ng) served as template for TCR beta cDNA synthesis primed by a constant-region primer. Slightly modified ARM-PCR, run as three nested multiplex PCR rounds, produced the TCR beta libraries. Running around 9 cycles apiece, the first two PCR rounds relied on TRBV1-TRBV30 forward primers together with a C-beta reverse primer. TCRdb redid the calling of the multiplex PCR reads with MiXCR, one entry per CDR3 protein. Of around 330,000 distinct CDR3 sequences detected, 65% appear once; the ten largest clones hold roughly 8.9%. Unsorted whole blood yielded blood RNA, and germline DNA was extracted as well. Trimming cost V 1 base and J 6 bases, with 15 bases left between them. From germline, CDR1 is MDHEN and CDR2 SYDVKM. This CDR3 is 15 amino acids long.

The chain recombines TRBV28 with TRBJ1-1; D unresolved. Source material: peripheral blood. The receptor was derived from a man aged 35-49 years with primary liver carcinoma and hepatitis B virus infection. This CDR3 reads CASSLSNSLSAEAFF. The CDR3 nucleotides are TGTGCCAGCAGTTTATCGAACAGTTTAAGCGCTGAAGCTTTCTTT.